This T cell receptor (beta chain) was documented in a study of blood T cell repertoires in COVID-19. Study context: The analysed material was cDNA or gDNA that came from T cells, B-cell-depleted T cells, or PBMCs.

V dropped 8 bases and J dropped 5 bases, with 18 bases sitting between them. The CDR3 length is 14 residues. From germline, CDR1 is GTSNPN and CDR2 SVGIG (reference sequence). Participants were aged about 18 to 90 years, lived in some 23 US areas, and enrolled virtually. The recovered donors of Cohort 3 showed two negative PCRs, clearance, or symptom resolution. The authors' processing: Nucleated cell number was recorded as an estimate derived from reference gene primer amplification. The repertoire was sequenced with immunoSEQ multiplex PCR; TCRdb's copy has only in-frame clones and lacks some. V and J calls and clone size are those listed in that table; D and trimming were worked out from the DNA. The sample holds about 270,000 clones, 80% to 90% seen once.

This sequence joins TRBV30 and TRBJ1-4; no clear D gene. The TCR was taken from a woman younger than 35 who had recovered from COVID-19. The sequenced sample was PBMCs or T cells enriched from blood (not recorded which). CDR3 sequence: CAIGSGLVNEKLFF. As DNA, the CDR3 is TGTGCCATTGGGTCGGGTTTGGTAAATGAAAAACTGTTTTTT.